The next 7 T cell receptor beta chains were all read from a single sample in a study of shared clonotypes between healthy human individuals. Clones were read by immunoSEQ multiplex PCR, and TCRdb kept only the in-frame ones, dropping some. The repertoire holds about 960,000 clones, over 60% seen once, with about 1.5% in the top ten. Sequencing input: memory CD4+ T cells sorted from blood. Subset given: CD45RA-negative fraction. Receptors originate from a man aged 18-30 years in good health.

The V call is TRBV2, the J call TRBJ2-7; either TRBD1 or TRBD2 may fit D (5 bases each). This CDR3 spans 13 amino acids. The V gene lost 8 bases and the J gene lost 2 bases, with 13 bases spanning the gap. The V gene's germline CDR1 is SNHLY and CDR2 FYNNEI. CDR3 region: CASWGIRTYEQYF. CDR3 DNA sequence: TGTGCCAGCTGGGGGATAAGGACCTACGAGCAGTACTTC. Drawing the rest from reference TRBV2 and TRBJ2-7, the complete variable domain is EPEVTQTPSHQVTQMGQEVILRCVPISNHLYFYWYRQILGQKVEFLVSFYNNEISEKSEIFDDQFSVERPDGSNFTLKIRSTKLEDSAMYFCASWGIRTYEQYFGPGTRLTVT.

This clone has more than one count but fewer than ten. This rearrangement joins TRBV6-1 to TRBJ1-5; 7 nucleotides match TRBD1. V lost 2 bases, J lost 0 bases, and 4 bases stayed unmatched. The CDR3 extends over 16 amino acids. Germline V CDR1 and CDR2: MNHNS, SASEGT. CDR3 residues: CASSELTGNSNQPQHF. CDR3 nucleotides: TGTGCCAGCAGTGAATTGACAGGGAATAGCAATCAGCCCCAGCATTTT.

The V call is TRBV14, the J call TRBJ1-1; D is ambiguous. V lost 1 base, J lost 4 bases, and 16 bases lay in between. Looked up from germline, CDR1 is SGHDN and CDR2 is FVKESK. There are 16 residues in the CDR3. In nucleotides, the CDR3 is TGTGCCAGCAGCCAAGTATTGAAGGCGCGTGGCACTGAAGCTTTCTTT. The encoded protein is CASSQVLKARGTEAFF.

This chain uses TRBV28 with TRBJ1-2; D is undetermined. Germline V gene lookup returns CDR1 MDHEN and CDR2 SYDVKM. V shed 6 bases and J shed 4 bases, with 12 bases lying between them. The CDR3 extends over 13 amino acids. This CDR3 is CASSADGTYGYTF. The CDR3 nucleotides read TGTGCCAGCAGCGCTGACGGAACCTATGGCTACACCTTC.

The chain combines TRBV5-6 with TRBJ1-2; D gene uncertain. The germline V and J ends were trimmed by 4 bases and 3 bases, with 16 bases remaining between them. CDR1 is SGHDT, CDR2 YYEEEE, per germline. This CDR3 has 15 amino acids. This CDR3 reads CASSPRYGKDYGYTF. For the CDR3, the DNA is TGTGCCAGCAGCCCGCGATACGGGAAGGACTATGGCTACACCTTC.

V usage is TRBV10-3 and J usage is TRBJ2-6, with D perhaps TRBD2 (6 bases). The V and J ends lost 4 bases and 4 bases respectively, with 11 bases between them. Germline loops: CDR1 ENHRY, CDR2 SYGVKD. The CDR3 is made up of 15 amino acids. The CDR3 DNA sequence: TGTGCCATCAGTGTCGGAGGGAAGGGGGCCAACGTCCTGACTTTC. Its protein product is CAISVGGKGANVLTF.

V is TRBV6-1 and J is TRBJ2-5; D is perhaps TRBD2 (6 bases). Germline CDR1 reads MNHNS; CDR2 reads SASEGT. This CDR3 region has 12 residues. V dropped 6 bases and J dropped 5 bases, with 10 bases sitting between them. This CDR3 is CASREEGETQYF. CDR3 sequence (DNA): TGTGCCAGCAGGGAGGAGGGGGAGACCCAGTACTTC.